The 19 T cell receptor beta chains below all came from one sample that was sequenced in a study of T cells in Graves' hyperthyroidism and ophthalmopathy. Regions amplified from RNA transcripts were the TCR beta CDR3 regions. With the HTBI primer set, the TCR CDR3 went through a first round of RT-PCR. TCRdb re-analysed the multiplex PCR reads in MiXCR, keeping a single row per CDR3 protein. The table has about 270,000 distinct CDR3 sequences, roughly 15% seen once. Sample: blood. These receptors were taken from a woman between 45 and 65 years old with Graves' hyperthyroidism that later progressed to Graves' ophthalmopathy.

This clonotype was detected ten times or more. CDR3 sequence: CSVEEMRGGNTGELFF. Written as DNA, the CDR3 is TGCAGCGTTGAAGAGATGCGGGGGGGGAACACCGGGGAGCTGTTTTTT. The chain combines TRBV29-1 with TRBJ2-2; 9 bases match TRBD2. The CDR3 is made up of 16 amino acids. CDR1 and CDR2 from the germline V gene are SQVTM and ANQGSEA. Trimming at V came to 0 bases and at J to 1 base, leaving 3 bases not matched to a gene.

The sample holds many counts of this clonotype. V and J are TRBV28 and TRBJ2-4; no firm D call. From germline, CDR1 is MDHEN and CDR2 SYDVKM. Trimming left V 7 bases short and J 9 bases short, with 10 bases between. The CDR3 has 11 amino acids. The CDR3 DNA reads as TGTGCCAGCATATATGCAGGCATTCAGTACTTC. Its translation is CASIYAGIQYF.

Many counts were recorded for this clonotype. The chain uses TRBV28 and TRBJ2-5; no reliable D call. The ends were cut back, 5 bases at V and 5 bases at J, with 12 bases in the middle. This CDR3 is 13 amino acids long. Germline V gene data show CDR1 as MDHEN and CDR2 as SYDVKM. In DNA, the CDR3 is TGTGCCAGCAGTACCCCTGTAGGGGAGACCCAGTACTTC. As protein: CASSTPVGETQYF.

The sample holds many counts of this clonotype. This chain joins TRBV20-1 and TRBJ2-7; 8 bases are a match to TRBD1. Trimming cost V 6 bases and J 3 bases; bases outside gene matches: 4. CDR1 is DFQATT and CDR2 is SNEGSKA in the germline V gene (reference sequence). This CDR3 is 12 amino acids long. The CDR3 region is CSARQGIYEQYF. The CDR3 nucleotides read TGCAGTGCCCGACAGGGGATCTACGAGCAGTACTTC.

This clonotype was found many times. The J gene is TRBJ2-5, the V gene TRBV5-1; TRBD2 aligns across 7 bases. The germline gives CDR1 SGHRS, CDR2 YFSETQ. V lost 4 bases, J lost 5 bases, and 14 bases stayed unmatched. CDR3 length: 16 amino acids. This CDR3 reads CASSRGGDLTGETQYF. CDR3 coding DNA: TGCGCCAGCAGCCGTGGGGGGGACCTCACTGGGGAGACCCAGTACTTC.

In regard to this clonotype: One base away lies a much larger clone, so this may be a sequencing read error. The CDR3 here is CAISPGQPTEAFF. In DNA form, the CDR3 reads TGTGCCATCAGCCCCGGACAGCCCACTGAAGCTTTCTTT. The V and J genes are TRBV10-3 and TRBJ1-1, with D tentatively TRBD1 (6 bases). CDR1 and CDR2 (germline): ENHRY, SYGVKD. The CDR3 is 13 residues long. V lost 6 bases and J 4 bases, leaving 12 bases between the germline ends.

The sample holds many counts of this clonotype. The gene calls are TRBV7-9 and TRBJ2-7, with D hard to call. V dropped 4 bases and J dropped 2 bases, with 12 bases sitting between them. In germline, CDR1 is SEHNR, CDR2 FQNEAQ (reference sequence). This CDR3 region has 14 residues. The DNA for the CDR3 is TGTGCCAGCAGCTCCACTGGCATGCCCTACGAGCAGTACTTC. As protein: CASSSTGMPYEQYF.

This clonotype has more than one count but fewer than ten. This rearrangement joins TRBV20-1 to TRBJ2-3; TRBD2 agrees at 8 bases. Germline-derived CDR1 and CDR2 are DFQATT and SNEGSKA (reference sequence). Trimming at V came to 6 bases and at J to 6 bases, leaving 17 bases not matched to a gene. The CDR3 is made up of 16 amino acids. CDR3 protein: CSAPYSGEQPRDTQYF. The CDR3 nucleotides are TGCAGTGCCCCCTATAGCGGGGAGCAACCCCGGGATACGCAGTATTTT.

This chain links TRBV7-9 with TRBJ1-4; 7 bases are shared with TRBD1. Looked up from germline, CDR1 is SEHNR and CDR2 is FQNEAQ (reference sequence). V lost 2 bases, J lost 4 bases, and 10 bases stayed unmatched. This CDR3 comprises 17 residues. CDR3 sequence (DNA): TGTGCCAGCAGCTTATTGGATAGGGGACAGTTTAATGAAAAACTGTTTTTT. Encoded protein: CASSLLDRGQFNEKLFF. Together with reference TRBV7-9 and TRBJ1-4, the CDR3 gives the full variable domain: DTGVSQNPRHKITKRGQNVTFRCDPISEHNRLYWYRQTLGQGPEFLTYFQNEAQLEKSRLLSDRFSAERPKGSFSTLEIQRTEQGDSAMYLCASSLLDRGQFNEKLFFGSGTQLSVL.

For this clonotype: With a much larger clone just one base away, this may be a read error. The chain uses TRBV28 and TRBJ2-3; D remains unclear. CDR3 length: 13 residues. Germline assignment: CDR1 MDHEN and CDR2 SYDVKM. The CDR3 nucleotides are TGTGCCAGCAGTCTCATACCCCGAGATACGCGGTATTTT. It encodes CASSLIPRDTRYF.

This clonotype was found many times. The genes are TRBV5-6 and TRBJ2-3, with a tentative D call TRBD1 (6 bases). V was pared by 4 bases and J by 6 bases, with 21 bases between. This CDR3 contains 16 residues. CDR1 SGHDT and CDR2 YYEEEE come from the germline V gene. CDR3 residues: CASSVGDISTGDTQYF. The CDR3 coding sequence is TGTGCCAGCAGCGTGGGGGACATTTCCACTGGCGATACGCAGTATTTT.

Only one count was recorded for this clonotype. The chain is built from TRBV20-1 and TRBJ2-1; 8 bases map to TRBD2. With 3 bases clipped from V and 1 base from J, the junction kept 8 bases outside the gene matches. Germline-derived CDR1 and CDR2 are DFQATT and SNEGSKA (reference sequence). CDR3 length equals 16 residues. The CDR3 nucleotides are TGCAGTGCTAGTGGAATTAGCGGGATGTCCTACAATGAGCAGTTCTTC. Residues: CSASGISGMSYNEQFF.

This clonotype appeared many times. This sequence joins TRBV12-3 or TRBV12-4 and TRBJ1-6; D is perhaps TRBD1 (5 bases). This CDR3 is 15 amino acids long. With 4 bases removed from V and 4 bases from J, the gap between germline ends came to 11 bases. Here the CDR3 reads CASSSRVGYNSPLHF. CDR3 nucleotides: TGTGCCAGCAGTTCCAGGGTGGGATATAATTCACCCCTCCACTTT.

This clonotype occurred many times. This chain connects TRBV20-1 to TRBJ2-2, with TRBD2 matching 9 bases. V trimming: 0 bases; J trimming: 5 bases; junction bases outside the gene matches: 7. The length of the CDR3 is 16 residues. Germline lookup yields CDR1 DFQATT and CDR2 SNEGSKA (reference sequence). The CDR3 bases are TGCAGTGCTAGAGATGGGCGGGAGGGCCTAACCGGGGAGCTGTTTTTT. As protein: CSARDGREGLTGELFF.

This clonotype was detected only a few times. Without the conserved terminal phenylalanine or tryptophan, this CDR3 likely stems from a read error. The CDR3 protein is CASRPQGGEFSALSYEQYS. The CDR3 DNA reads as TGTGCCAGCAGGCCCCAGGGAGGGGAGTTTTCGGCCCTCTCCTACGAGCAGTACTCC. The chain is built from TRBV6-1 and TRBJ2-7; TRBD2 agrees at 7 bases. CDR1 MNHNS and CDR2 SASEGT come from the germline V gene. The ends lost 6 bases at V and 0 bases at J; junction bases unmatched: 20. The CDR3 has 19 residues.

This clonotype was recorded many times. The rearrangement joins TRBV6-1 to TRBJ1-6; 10 bases map to TRBD1. Germline trimming cut 5 bases from V and 7 bases from J; bases unmatched to any gene: 5. CDR1 MNHNS and CDR2 SASEGT come from the germline V gene. The length of the CDR3 is 15 residues. CDR3 nucleotide sequence: TGTGCCAGCAGTTCGACAGGGGGCATCAATTCACCCCTCCACTTT. This sequence encodes CASSSTGGINSPLHF.

In its sample, this clonotype was seen a few times. The J gene is TRBJ2-3, the V gene TRBV25-1; D is possibly TRBD1 (5 bases). Trimming left V 3 bases short and J 5 bases short, with 18 bases between. The CDR3 contains 16 residues. Per the germline V gene, CDR1 is MGHDK and CDR2 is SYGVNS. CDR3 sequence (DNA): TGTGCCAGCAGTGAGCAAGACAGCGTGGTAGGAGATACGCAGTATTTT. This encodes CASSEQDSVVGDTQYF.

The table lists this clonotype with many counts. The V and J genes are TRBV28 and TRBJ2-7; 9 bases match TRBD1. The CDR3 consists of 15 residues. Germline values: CDR1 MDHEN, CDR2 SYDVKM. Unmatched junction bases numbered 7, after V lost 5 bases and J lost 2 bases. The CDR3 here is CASSPRTGAPYEQYF. The CDR3, as DNA: TGTGCCAGCAGTCCCCGGACAGGGGCTCCCTACGAGCAGTACTTC.

This clonotype was counted at least ten times. This sequence joins TRBV7-9 and TRBJ2-3; D possibly corresponds to TRBD2 (5 bases). This CDR3 is 17 amino acids long. Trimming stripped 5 bases from V and 2 bases from J, with 20 bases between. Looked up from germline, CDR1 is SEHNR and CDR2 is FQNEAQ (reference sequence). The CDR3 protein is CASSPRERRSFTDTQYF. The CDR3 nucleotides are TGTGCCAGCAGCCCAAGGGAGCGGAGGAGTTTCACAGATACGCAGTATTTT.